The clone carrying this T cell receptor (beta chain) has ten or more counts. Its antigen is still unknown. This sample is drawn from a study of human T cells and chemical hapten exposure. Study summary: Once 0.01% DPC had been applied to the upper back by patch test, readings were taken at 6 days. Findings and caveats of the study: Significantly more large CDR3 similarity clusters arose among expanded TCRs than among controls.

Time point meaning: patch test 2, 6 weeks after DPC sensitization. Treatment defined: therapeutic diphenylcyclopropenone sensitization with weekly scalp DPC. Investigators collected blood before applying each patch test. TCRdb re-called the RACE reads with MiXCR, one entry per CDR3 protein. The table has some 99,000 distinct CDR3 sequences, roughly a tenth seen once. CDR1 is MNHEY, CDR2 SMNVEV, per germline (reference sequence). The CDR3 runs to 15 residues. Trimming removed 1 base at V and 5 bases at J, with 14 bases between. V gene TRBV27 combines with J gene TRBJ1-2; weak D call: TRBD1 (6 bases). Sequences were derived from whole blood, sampled in connection with sensitization to the hapten diphenylcyclopropenone (DPC). This clonotype originated in a woman aged 40 to 50 with alopecia areata. Some clones in this sample may be carry-over from other donors' samples. The chain's CDR3 is CASSLLGGQRYGYTF. The CDR3, as DNA: TGTGCCAGCAGTTTATTAGGGGGTCAGAGGTATGGCTACACCTTC.